The present entry profiles one T cell receptor beta chain with its context. Its specificity is unknown. The sample is drawn from a study of CD8 T cells in Susac syndrome. Study outcomes and limitations: As the study acknowledged, the number of individuals in its TCR sequencing and HLA analysis was relatively small.

V was trimmed by 6 bases and J by 5 bases, leaving 17 bases between them. CDR3 length: 15 amino acids. In germline, CDR1 is SGHRS, CDR2 YFSETQ. With random hexamers, reverse transcription was performed on roughly 0.5 to 1 ug of RNA. Multiplex immunoSEQ PCR targeted 54 Vbeta and 13 Jbeta TCR beta segments. TCRdb passed the immunoSEQ multiplex PCR reads through MiXCR, listing each CDR3 protein once. Here the sample spans 100,000 to 150,000 distinct CDR3 sequences, over 90% being singletons. TCR beta sequences were obtained from blood CD8+ and CD4+ T cells. TEMRA cells were FACS-enriched, and CD8+ and CD4+ T cells were isolated negatively.

The sample comprised CD4+ T cells from PBMCs. The chain recombines TRBV5-1 with TRBJ2-2; D possibly corresponds to TRBD2 (6 bases). The sequence was obtained from a human donor in good health. The CDR3 coding sequence is TGCGCCAGCAATTTCGGTCTAGCGCGAACCGGGGAGCTGTTTTTT. Residues: CASNFGLARTGELFF.